This T cell receptor beta chain is from a study of shared clonotypes between healthy human individuals. The method was immunoSEQ multiplex PCR; TCRdb's version includes in-frame clones alone and lacks a portion of them. The sample holds about 1 million clones, 60% to 80% seen once. Trimming cost V 1 base and J 7 bases, with 14 bases left between them. This CDR3 contains 15 residues. Germline V gives CDR1 SGHKS, CDR2 YYEKEE (reference sequence). The sequencing sample was made of memory CD4+ T cells sorted from blood. Indicated subset: CD45RA-negative fraction. The chain couples TRBV5-5 to TRBJ1-4; D unresolved. The receptor was isolated from a man between 18 and 35 years old in good health. CDR3 region: CASSLLGGPGEKLFF. CDR3 in DNA: TGTGCCAGCAGCTTGCTCGGTGGGCCTGGTGAAAAACTGTTTTTT. The full variable domain, completed using reference TRBV5-5 and TRBJ1-4, is DAGVTQSPTHLIKTRGQQVTLRCSPISGHKSVSWYQQVLGQGPQFIFQYYEKEERGRGNFPDRFSARQFPNYSSELNVNALLLGDSALYLCASSLLGGPGEKLFFGSGTQLSVL.